This T cell receptor (beta chain) was identified during a study of immune evolution from preneoplasia to lung adenocarcinoma. Libraries were prepared by immunoSEQ multiplex PCR; TCRdb keeps only in-frame clonotypes and omits some of them. The repertoire holds about 8,300 clones, approximately 85% seen once, with about 5.8% in the top ten. Between the trimmed V and J ends, which lost 4 bases and 0 bases, there was a span of 11 bases. The CDR3 has 15 residues. Germline CDR1 and CDR2: WNHNN and SYGVQD (reference sequence). This chain links TRBV10-1 with TRBJ2-3; D not resolved. Sequenced: FFPE minimally invasive lung adenocarcinoma tissue. The TCR sequence derives from an older person with lung adenocarcinoma. For the CDR3, the DNA is TGCGCCAGCAGTGCGAGCGAACCCAGCACAGATACGCAGTATTTT. Protein product: CASSASEPSTDTQYF.